One T cell receptor beta chain is described in this entry. No antigen is known for it. TCRdb's table, derived via immunoSEQ multiplex PCR, lists solely in-frame clones and lacks some. The sample includes about 16,000 clones, more than 60% seen only once; the top ten take 12%. The CDR3 runs to 15 residues. Germline V CDR1 and CDR2: MDHEN, SYDVKM. Trimming removed 2 bases from V and 0 bases from J, with 10 bases in between. The data originate from a study of T cell clonotyping in hematopoietic cell transplantation. Study-wide findings and caveats: At the given depth, recipient repertoires were over 95% de novo clonotypes. Broader posttransplant TCR repertoire diversity was predicted by graft donor and pretransplant recipient Inverse Simpson Index values. Without cell sorting, CD4 versus CD8 contributions remain unresolved. After transplant, recipient diversity fell while pathologically expanded clonotypes grew through day 180.

The sequencing used PBMCs, collected 30 days after allogeneic stem cell transplant. The chain joins TRBV28 to TRBJ1-1, with no clear D. The TCR sequence derives from a male patient aged 45-60 years who had an allogeneic stem cell transplant from an unrelated donor, so T cells may come from the graft donor. Some clones in this sample may be carry-over from other donors' samples. CDR3 region: CASSLLGRLNTEAFF. The CDR3 coding sequence is TGTGCCAGCAGTTTACTGGGCAGACTGAACACTGAAGCTTTCTTT.